The 24 T cell receptor beta chains below were found in one sample sequenced in a study of blood T cell repertoires in COVID-19. Sequencing used immunoSEQ multiplex PCR; TCRdb keeps in-frame clones, though not all of them. The table lists about 73,000 clones, around four fifths of them singletons. The source material was peripheral blood. The receptors were gathered from a man aged 45 to 65 with active COVID-19.

This sequence joins TRBV28 and TRBJ1-2; no definite D call. Per the germline V gene, CDR1 is MDHEN and CDR2 is SYDVKM. CDR3 length: 12 amino acids. V shed 3 bases and J shed 6 bases, with 8 bases lying between them. This chain's CDR3 is CASSFLQDGYTF. CDR3 in DNA: TGTGCCAGCAGTTTTCTGCAGGATGGCTACACCTTC.

J is TRBJ2-1 and V is TRBV5-4, with TRBD1 identical over 7 bases. Germline CDR1 reads SGHNT; CDR2 reads YYREEE (reference sequence). Trimming at V came to 2 bases and at J to 5 bases, leaving 10 bases not matched to a gene. There are 16 residues in the CDR3. The CDR3, as DNA: TGTGCCAGCAGCTTCTCGACAGGGTGGGTAGACAATGAGCAGTTCTTC. Protein: CASSFSTGWVDNEQFF. The full variable domain, in which reference TRBV5-4 and TRBJ2-1 provide the parts outside the CDR3, is ETGVTQSPTHLIKTRGQQVTLRCSSQSGHNTVSWYQQALGQGPQFIFQYYREEENGRGNFPPRFSGLQFPNYSSELNVNALELDDSALYLCASSFSTGWVDNEQFFGPGTRLTVL.

J is TRBJ2-1 and V is TRBV27; the D is unclear. Per germline, CDR1 MNHEY and CDR2 SMNVEV (reference sequence). The CDR3 length is 17 residues. V lost 4 bases, J lost 7 bases, and 23 bases lay in between. The CDR3 DNA follows: TGTGCCAGCAGTTACACTAAATCGGTAGAAAAAAGGAATGAGCAGTTCTTC. Translation: CASSYTKSVEKRNEQFF.

CDR3 amino acids: CASSLWGGPVNEQFF. DNA of the CDR3: TGTGCCAGCAGCTTGTGGGGGGGCCCGGTCAATGAGCAGTTCTTC. This sequence joins TRBV5-5 and TRBJ2-1; maybe TRBD2 (7 bases). The CDR3 is 15 amino acids. Germline CDR1 reads SGHKS; CDR2 reads YYEKEE (reference sequence). Deletions cut 1 base from V and 6 bases from J, with 14 bases between.

The chain is built from TRBV30 and TRBJ2-1; D perhaps matches TRBD2 (5 bases). V lost 4 bases to trimming and J lost 2 bases, with 12 bases between them. The germline V gene has CDR1 GTSNPN and CDR2 SVGIG (reference sequence). There are 14 residues in the CDR3. Written as DNA, the CDR3 is TGTGCCTGGAATCGGGGTATTACCTACAATGAGCAGTTCTTC. Residues: CAWNRGITYNEQFF.

The chain has TRBV5-4 and TRBJ2-3; TRBD2 matches at 8 bases. J gave up 6 bases and V 1 base, and 4 bases lay outside the gene matches. Germline V gives CDR1 SGHNT, CDR2 YYREEE (reference sequence). This CDR3 spans 14 amino acids. CDR3 in amino acids: CASSLTRGGDTQYF. The CDR3 region has the DNA TGTGCCAGCAGCTTGACTCGGGGGGGCGATACGCAGTATTTT. Looking up the rest from reference TRBV5-4 and TRBJ2-3 gives the full variable domain: ETGVTQSPTHLIKTRGQQVTLRCSSQSGHNTVSWYQQALGQGPQFIFQYYREEENGRGNFPPRFSGLQFPNYSSELNVNALELDDSALYLCASSLTRGGDTQYFGPGTRLTVL.

The chain recombines TRBV5-5 with TRBJ1-2, with 11 bases fitting TRBD1. J gave up 8 bases and V 4 bases, and 7 bases lay outside the gene matches. This CDR3 region has 14 residues. The V gene's germline CDR1 is SGHKS and CDR2 YYEKEE (reference sequence). This CDR3 reads CASSRGQGARGYTF. DNA of the CDR3: TGTGCCAGCAGCCGCGGACAGGGGGCGCGAGGCTACACCTTC.

The gene calls are TRBV11-2 and TRBJ1-5; D might be TRBD1 (5 bases). Looked up from germline, CDR1 is SGHAT and CDR2 is FQNNGV. V shed 3 bases and J shed 3 bases, with 12 bases lying between them. CDR3 length: 15 amino acids. This CDR3 is CASSFDSRPNQPQHF. DNA for the CDR3: TGTGCCAGCAGCTTCGACAGCCGCCCCAATCAGCCCCAGCATTTT.

This rearrangement joins TRBV5-6 to TRBJ2-1; a possible D gene is TRBD1 (6 bases). Germline values: CDR1 SGHDT, CDR2 YYEEEE. Deletions cut 0 bases from V and 0 bases from J, with 10 bases between. The CDR3 is 16 amino acids. The CDR3 DNA reads as TGTGCCAGCAGCTTGGGGGGGCCGAGCTCCTACAATGAGCAGTTCTTC. It is translated as CASSLGGPSSYNEQFF. Filled out from reference TRBV5-6 and TRBJ2-1, the complete variable domain reads DAGVTQSPTHLIKTRGQQVTLRCSPKSGHDTVSWYQQALGQGPQFIFQYYEEEERQRGNFPDRFSGHQFPNYSSELNVNALLLGDSALYLCASSLGGPSSYNEQFFGPGTRLTVL.

The chain is built from TRBV7-2 and TRBJ1-6; 9 positions agree with TRBD1. The V gene end was trimmed by 5 bases and the J gene end by 6 bases; junction bases not matched to a gene: 5. The CDR3 runs 15 residues. Germline CDR1 and CDR2: SGHTA and FQGNSA. In DNA form, the CDR3 reads TGTGCCAGCAGCCCCCAGACAGGGGGTAATTCACCCCTCCACTTT. Translating gives CASSPQTGGNSPLHF.

V and J are TRBV18 and TRBJ1-2; 8 bases are shared with TRBD1. Germline values: CDR1 KGHSH, CDR2 LQKENI. The CDR3 contains 15 residues. J was trimmed by 7 bases and V by 4 bases; bases with no gene match: 11. The CDR3 protein is CASSLSDRELLGYTF. Here the CDR3 DNA reads TGTGCCAGCTCACTATCGGACAGGGAGCTTCTTGGCTACACCTTC. The variable domain in full, with the rest retrieved from reference TRBV18 and TRBJ1-2, is NAGVMQNPRHLVRRRGQEARLRCSPMKGHSHVYWYRQLPEEGLKFMVYLQKENIIDESGMPKERFSAEFPKEGPSILRIQQVVRGDSAAYFCASSLSDRELLGYTFGSGTRLTVV.

The chain employs TRBV7-9 and TRBJ1-4; D ambiguous. This CDR3 contains 15 residues. Per the germline V gene, CDR1 is SEHNR and CDR2 is FQNEAQ (reference sequence). V lost 5 bases to trimming and J lost 6 bases, with 16 bases between them. CDR3 coding DNA: TGTGCCAGCAGCGATACTCGGAGCCTTGATGAAAAACTGTTTTTT. Encoded protein: CASSDTRSLDEKLFF. The entire variable domain, with the rest obtained from reference TRBV7-9 and TRBJ1-4, is as follows: DTGVSQNPRHKITKRGQNVTFRCDPISEHNRLYWYRQTLGQGPEFLTYFQNEAQLEKSRLLSDRFSAERPKGSFSTLEIQRTEQGDSAMYLCASSDTRSLDEKLFFGSGTQLSVL.

The gene calls are TRBV18 and TRBJ2-1; 16 bases align to TRBD2. Germline CDR1 reads KGHSH; CDR2 reads LQKENI. This CDR3 is 15 amino acids long. The ends lost 6 bases at V and 10 bases at J; junction bases unmatched: 6. CDR3 in amino acids: CASSGTSGREDEQFF. The CDR3 DNA is TGTGCCAGCTCCGGGACTAGCGGGAGGGAGGACGAGCAGTTCTTC.

This clone appeared a few times. The chain combines TRBV6-5 with TRBJ2-7, with no clear D. Per the germline V gene, CDR1 is MNHEY and CDR2 is SVGAGI. V shed 5 bases and J shed 4 bases, with 6 bases lying between them. The CDR3 loop spans 11 amino acids. The CDR3 loop reads CASSPKYEQYF. CDR3 sequence (DNA): TGTGCCAGCAGTCCTAAGTACGAGCAGTACTTC.

The rearrangement links TRBV3-1 (or the pseudogene TRBV3-2) to TRBJ2-3, with TRBD2 matching 8 bases. The V and J ends lost 1 base and 5 bases, in that order; junction bases with no gene match: 14. CDR1 and CDR2 (germline): LGHDT, YNNKEL (reference sequence). CDR3 length: 18 residues. CDR3 protein: CASSQVGFGRGGRDTQYF. The CDR3 nucleotides read TGTGCCAGCAGCCAAGTCGGCTTCGGCCGGGGGGGGAGAGATACGCAGTATTTT.

The J gene is TRBJ1-1, the V gene TRBV28, with unresolved D. Germline V CDR1 and CDR2: MDHEN, SYDVKM. The CDR3 loop spans 11 amino acids. V was trimmed by 6 bases and J by 3 bases, leaving 5 bases between them. This chain's CDR3 is CASRAYTEAFF. The CDR3 DNA follows: TGTGCCAGCAGGGCCTACACTGAAGCTTTCTTT.

The genes are TRBV5-5 and TRBJ2-5; D might be TRBD1 (6 bases). CDR1 is SGHKS, CDR2 YYEKEE, per germline (reference sequence). The V end lost 2 bases, the J end lost 5 bases, and 10 bases lay between the germline ends. There are 13 residues in the CDR3. CDR3 amino acids: CASSLQGAETQYF. CDR3 nucleotides: TGTGCCAGCAGCTTACAGGGCGCGGAGACCCAGTACTTC.

The CDR3 coding sequence is TGTGCCACTTACCCGGGACAGGGGAGTGAAAAACTGTTTTTT. This codes for CATYPGQGSEKLFF. The chain has TRBV6-5 and TRBJ1-4; 10 nucleotides align to TRBD1. The germline V gene has CDR1 MNHEY and CDR2 SVGAGI. J lost 7 bases, V lost 10 bases, and 9 bases had no gene match. The CDR3 spans 14 residues.

The V gene is TRBV4-1, the J gene TRBJ2-7; 10 nucleotides agree with TRBD2. This CDR3 is built from 15 residues. Trimming removed 2 bases from V and 2 bases from J; junction bases left unmatched: 3. The germline gives CDR1 MGHRA, CDR2 YSYEKL. The CDR3 reads CASSQWTSGTYEQYF. The CDR3 bases are TGCGCCAGCAGCCAATGGACTAGCGGAACCTACGAGCAGTACTTC.

In its sample, this clone was seen a few times. The chain joins TRBV7-9 to TRBJ1-4; D may be TRBD1 (5 bases). The germline CDR1 and CDR2 sequences are SEHNR and FQNEAQ (reference sequence). V was cut by 4 bases and J by 6 bases, with 15 bases left in between. The CDR3 is 15 residues long. The CDR3: CASSSLGRVDEKLFF. The CDR3 DNA follows: TGTGCCAGCAGCTCCCTCGGCAGGGTTGATGAAAAACTGTTTTTT. Full variable domain (rest looked up from reference TRBV7-9 and TRBJ1-4): DTGVSQNPRHKITKRGQNVTFRCDPISEHNRLYWYRQTLGQGPEFLTYFQNEAQLEKSRLLSDRFSAERPKGSFSTLEIQRTEQGDSAMYLCASSSLGRVDEKLFFGSGTQLSVL.

The rearrangement joins TRBV6-5 to TRBJ1-6; D unresolved. The germline V and J ends were trimmed by 2 bases and 13 bases, with 12 bases remaining between them. The CDR3 is 13 amino acids. Germline CDR1 and CDR2: MNHEY and SVGAGI. The CDR3 bases are TGTGCCAGCAGTTACGACCGAGGCGAGCCCCTCCACTTT. This codes for CASSYDRGEPLHF.

The chain combines TRBV9 with TRBJ2-1; 14 bases are a match to TRBD2. The germline V gene encodes CDR1 SGDLS and CDR2 YYNGEE. V shed 3 bases, J shed 9 bases, and the junction held 8 bases outside the gene matches. The CDR3 has 16 residues. CDR3 sequence (DNA): TGTGCCAGCAGCGCCATCCCCGGGACTAGCGGGAGTGAGCAGTTCTTC. Amino acids: CASSAIPGTSGSEQFF.

V gene TRBV7-2 combines with J gene TRBJ2-7, with D maybe TRBD1 (6 bases). The V end was cut by 3 bases, the J end by 5 bases, with 14 bases between. Germline CDR1 and CDR2: SGHTA and FQGNSA. This CDR3 is built from 14 residues. CDR3 coding DNA: TGTGCCAGCAGCTTCGACAGGTCTTCTGACGAGCAGTACTTC. Protein: CASSFDRSSDEQYF. The full variable domain, its missing parts supplied by reference TRBV7-2 and TRBJ2-7, is GAGVSQSPSNKVTEKGKDVELRCDPISGHTALYWYRQSLGQGLEFLIYFQGNSAPDKSGLPSDRFSAERTGGSVSTLTIQRTQQEDSAVYLCASSFDRSSDEQYFGPGTRLTVT.

The V gene is TRBV5-4, the J gene TRBJ2-7, with a weak D call TRBD1 (5 bases). Per germline, CDR1 SGHNT and CDR2 YYREEE (reference sequence). The CDR3 contains 14 residues. Trimming cost V 1 base and J 2 bases, with 10 bases left between them. CDR3 region: CASSLSTGTYEQYF. CDR3 bases: TGTGCCAGCAGCTTGAGTACAGGAACCTACGAGCAGTACTTC.